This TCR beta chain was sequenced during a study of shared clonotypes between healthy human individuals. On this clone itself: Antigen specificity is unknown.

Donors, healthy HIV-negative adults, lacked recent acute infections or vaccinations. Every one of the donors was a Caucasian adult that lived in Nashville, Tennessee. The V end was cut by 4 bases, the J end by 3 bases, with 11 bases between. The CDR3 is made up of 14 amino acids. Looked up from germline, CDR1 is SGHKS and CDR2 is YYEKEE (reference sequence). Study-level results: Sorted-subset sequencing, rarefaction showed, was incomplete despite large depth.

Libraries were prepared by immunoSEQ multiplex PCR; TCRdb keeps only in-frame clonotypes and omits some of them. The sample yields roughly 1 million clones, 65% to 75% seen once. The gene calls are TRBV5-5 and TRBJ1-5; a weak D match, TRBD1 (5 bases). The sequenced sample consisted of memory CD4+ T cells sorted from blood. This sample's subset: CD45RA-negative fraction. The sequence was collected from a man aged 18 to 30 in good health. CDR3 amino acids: CASSQGTDNQPQHF. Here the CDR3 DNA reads TGTGCCAGCAGCCAAGGGACGGACAATCAGCCCCAGCATTTT. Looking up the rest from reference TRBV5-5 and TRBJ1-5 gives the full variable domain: DAGVTQSPTHLIKTRGQQVTLRCSPISGHKSVSWYQQVLGQGPQFIFQYYEKEERGRGNFPDRFSARQFPNYSSELNVNALLLGDSALYLCASSQGTDNQPQHFGDGTRLSIL.